The 25 T cell receptor beta chains below all came from one sample that was sequenced in a study of T-cell reconstitution after alpha-beta-depleted transplantation in children. For TCRbeta, the library was prepared with unique molecular identifiers. A single record per CDR3 protein comes from TCRdb applying MiXCR to the PCR reads. This table has 77,000 or so distinct CDR3 sequences, roughly 18% appearing once. The sample in question was PBMCs, mostly from graft donor cells, obtained 360 days after TCRalphabeta/CD19-depleted stem cell transplant. All receptors derive from a male patient under 10 years old who had a stem cell transplant for acute lymphoblastic leukemia, so the T cells may come from the graft donor.

This clonotype turned up a few times. The chain joins TRBV7-9 to TRBJ2-4; D uncertain. CDR3 length equals 13 residues. Trimming took 5 bases from V and 11 from J, leaving 16 bases between them. CDR1 SEHNR and CDR2 FQNEAQ come from the germline V gene (reference sequence). This chain's CDR3 is CASSRTDVDVQYF. The CDR3 region has the DNA TGTGCCAGCAGCCGGACCGATGTCGACGTTCAGTACTTC.

This clonotype was observed a handful of times. This chain connects TRBV5-1 to TRBJ2-2; D gene unclear. This CDR3 is built from 15 residues. The V end lost 2 bases, the J end lost 5 bases, and 13 bases lay between the germline ends. Germline assignment: CDR1 SGHRS and CDR2 YFSETQ. This CDR3 reads CASSFRPGGTGELFF. The DNA for the CDR3 is TGCGCCAGCAGCTTCCGGCCAGGCGGTACCGGGGAGCTGTTTTTT.

This clonotype was found a few times. The chain couples TRBV24-1 to TRBJ1-5, with D possibly matching TRBD1 (5 bases). V lost 10 bases to trimming and J lost 1 base, with 13 bases between them. The CDR3 loop spans 14 amino acids. Germline V lookup: CDR1 KGHDR, CDR2 SFDVKD. The CDR3 DNA reads as TGTGCCACGGGGACGTGGCGCAGCAATCAGCCCCAGCATTTT. Translated: CATGTWRSNQPQHF.

The chain couples TRBV4-2 to TRBJ2-1; 8 nucleotides match TRBD2. Germline V gene lookup returns CDR1 LGHNA and CDR2 YNFKEQ. CDR3 size: 19 residues. The V segment lost 1 base and the J segment 6 bases; nucleotides outside the gene matches: 17. The DNA of the CDR3 is TGTGCCAGCAGCCAAGCTTACAGGGCCTCGGGACTAGGGGTCAATGAGCAGTTCTTC. Translating gives CASSQAYRASGLGVNEQFF.

This chain links TRBV6-1 with TRBJ2-3, with D possibly matching TRBD2 (5 bases). This CDR3 spans 15 amino acids. CDR1 and CDR2 (germline): MNHNS, SASEGT. V was trimmed by 10 bases and J by 0 bases, leaving 17 bases between them. CDR3 in DNA: TGTGCCACTATCGGACTCCCCGATAGCACAGATACGCAGTATTTT. Its translation is CATIGLPDSTDTQYF.

This chain joins TRBV10-3 and TRBJ2-1; TRBD2 aligns across 13 bases. Germline V gene data show CDR1 as ENHRY and CDR2 as SYGVKD. The CDR3 consists of 15 residues. V was clipped by 4 bases and J by 9 bases; unmatched bases: 6. CDR3 sequence reads: CAISAGGLAGFEQFF. The CDR3 bases are TGTGCCATCAGTGCCGGGGGACTAGCGGGATTTGAGCAGTTCTTC.

The rearrangement links TRBV20-1 to TRBJ2-5, with 7 bases lining up with TRBD2. V shed 4 bases and J 3 bases; nucleotides not matched to a gene: 11. The germline CDR1 and CDR2 sequences are DFQATT and SNEGSKA (reference sequence). This CDR3 is built from 15 residues. In DNA form, the CDR3 reads TGCAGTGCTAAGCGGGGCCTCGAGGCTAAAGAGACCCAGTACTTC. Its protein is CSAKRGLEAKETQYF.

The chain has TRBV7-9 and TRBJ2-4, with D possibly being TRBD2 (5 bases). CDR3 length: 17 amino acids. The germline gives CDR1 SEHNR, CDR2 FQNEAQ (reference sequence). With 4 bases removed from V and 0 bases from J, the gap between germline ends came to 16 bases. CDR3 sequence (DNA): TGTGCCAGCAGCTCAAGCGGTCAGTTTTTAGCCAAAAACATTCAGTACTTC. Its protein product is CASSSSGQFLAKNIQYF.

This clonotype was recorded a few times. The chain employs TRBV7-9 and TRBJ2-5; 10 bases map to TRBD1. In germline, CDR1 is SEHNR, CDR2 FQNEAQ (reference sequence). V was clipped by 7 bases and J by 5 bases; unmatched bases: 4. The CDR3 covers 13 residues. The CDR3 DNA reads TGTGCCAGCATCCAGGACAGGGGGGAGACCCAGTACTTC. Encoded protein: CASIQDRGETQYF.

In the case of this clonotype: A much more abundant neighbour one base away suggests this may be a read error. The rearrangement uses TRBV10-3 and TRBJ2-7, with 7 bases lining up with TRBD1. The V gene end was trimmed by 4 bases and the J gene end by 3 bases; junction bases not matched to a gene: 6. Germline lookup yields CDR1 ENHRY and CDR2 SYGVKD. The CDR3 has 14 amino acids. The CDR3 nucleotides read TGTGCCATCAGTGTTTACAGGGGCAGCTACGAGCAGTACTTC. Translated: CAISVYRGSYEQYF.

The genes are TRBV7-9 and TRBJ2-5; maybe TRBD2 (6 bases). V lost 5 bases and J lost 0, with 10 bases in between. The V gene's germline CDR1 is SEHNR and CDR2 FQNEAQ (reference sequence). The CDR3 runs 14 residues. In nucleotides, the CDR3 is TGTGCCAGCAGCCGGCGGGGAGACCAAGAGACCCAGTACTTC. Translating gives CASSRRGDQETQYF.

This clonotype was seen a few times. V usage is TRBV5-1 and J usage is TRBJ2-3; a weak D match, TRBD2 (7 bases). The CDR3 sequence is 14 residues long. The V end lost 6 bases, the J end lost 2 bases, and 13 bases lay between the germline ends. Germline V gene data show CDR1 as SGHRS and CDR2 as YFSETQ. DNA of the CDR3: TGCGCCAGCACCGGGGGGCGCACCACAGATACGCAGTATTTT. It encodes CASTGGRTTDTQYF. Drawing the rest from reference TRBV5-1 and TRBJ2-3, the complete variable domain is KAGVTQTPRYLIKTRGQQVTLSCSPISGHRSVSWYQQTPGQGLQFLFEYFSETQRNKGNFPGRFSGRQFSNSRSEMNVSTLELGDSALYLCASTGGRTTDTQYFGPGTRLTVL.

The gene calls are TRBV13 and TRBJ2-5; D not certain. Germline lookup yields CDR1 PRHDT and CDR2 FYEKMQ (reference sequence). V was cut by 1 base and J by 2 bases, with 8 bases left in between. This CDR3 has 14 amino acids. The CDR3 DNA sequence: TGTGCCAGCAGCTTAGTTGCGAGGCAAGAGACCCAGTACTTC. It yields the protein CASSLVARQETQYF. Looking up the rest from reference TRBV13 and TRBJ2-5 gives the full variable domain: AAGVIQSPRHLIKEKRETATLKCYPIPRHDTVYWYQQGPGQDPQFLISFYEKMQSDKGSIPDRFSAQQFSDYHSELNMSSLELGDSALYFCASSLVARQETQYFGPGTRLLVL.

This clonotype has a handful of counts. V and J are TRBV10-3 and TRBJ2-7, with 9 bases aligning to TRBD2. CDR3 length: 15 residues. V gave up 0 bases and J gave up 6 bases; unmatched junction bases: 6. CDR1 ENHRY and CDR2 SYGVKD come from the germline V gene. The CDR3 is CAISESGLAGTEQYF. Here the CDR3 DNA reads TGTGCCATCAGTGAGTCGGGGCTAGCGGGAACCGAGCAGTACTTC.

The rearrangement uses TRBV4-1 and TRBJ2-1, with 16 bases that match TRBD2. The ends lost 5 bases at V and 1 base at J; junction bases unmatched: 8. From germline, CDR1 is MGHRA and CDR2 YSYEKL. This CDR3 is built from 19 residues. DNA for the CDR3: TGCGCCAGCAGCTCACGAGGGACTAGCGGGAGGGAGTCCTACAATGAGCAGTTCTTC. Its translation: CASSSRGTSGRESYNEQFF.

To note about this clonotype: At one end, the junction sequence differs from germline, possibly due to a read error. The chain employs TRBV5-1 and TRBJ2-1; 10 bases align to TRBD2. This CDR3 contains 16 residues. Germline values: CDR1 SGHRS, CDR2 YFSETQ. The CDR3 protein is CASNLGLAPPYNEQFF. DNA of the CDR3: TGCGCCAGCAACTTGGGACTAGCGCCTCCCTACAATGAGCAGTTCTTC.

The CDR3 bases are TGTGCCAGCAGTTACGCAGGGGTCGGGAGGGATGGCTACACCTTC. Translated, it gives CASSYAGVGRDGYTF. V usage is TRBV6-5 and J usage is TRBJ1-2; possibly TRBD1 for D (6 bases). Germline CDR1 reads MNHEY; CDR2 reads SVGAGI. The CDR3 consists of 15 residues. V lost 2 bases and J 6 bases, leaving 16 bases between the germline ends.

This clonotype has a handful of counts. The rearrangement links TRBV4-2 to TRBJ2-7; 7 bases match TRBD2. V gave up 0 bases and J gave up 2 bases; unmatched junction bases: 4. The CDR3 covers 15 residues. Germline V gene lookup returns CDR1 LGHNA and CDR2 YNFKEQ. CDR3 DNA sequence: TGTGCCAGCAGCCAAGAGTCGGGAGGCACCTACGAGCAGTACTTC. Residues: CASSQESGGTYEQYF.

In nucleotides, the CDR3 is TGCGCCAGCAGCTTCAGCGGGAGGGCCTCTAAAGAGCAGTACTTC. It yields the protein CASSFSGRASKEQYF. This chain uses TRBV5-1 with TRBJ2-7, with TRBD2 matching over 10 bases. The CDR3 is 15 amino acids. Germline V lookup: CDR1 SGHRS, CDR2 YFSETQ. J lost 7 bases, V lost 2 bases, and 9 bases had no gene match.

The CDR3 DNA reads TGTGCCAGCATGTCCTTCGGGGGCACCAATGAAAAACTGTTTTTT. This encodes CASMSFGGTNEKLFF. This rearrangement joins TRBV7-9 to TRBJ1-4; the D gene is possibly TRBD1 (6 bases). Germline CDR1 reads SEHNR; CDR2 reads FQNEAQ (reference sequence). This CDR3 is built from 15 residues. V lost 7 bases and J lost 5, with 17 bases in between.

The V gene is TRBV5-4, the J gene TRBJ2-2, with TRBD2 matching over 12 bases. The CDR3 contains 16 residues. V was pared by 2 bases and J by 3 bases, with 2 bases of the junction left unmatched. Germline values: CDR1 SGHNT, CDR2 YYREEE (reference sequence). The CDR3 bases are TGTGCCAGCAGCTTTGGACTAGCGGGACACACCGGGGAGCTGTTTTTT. It is translated as CASSFGLAGHTGELFF.

This clonotype was seen a few times. This chain links TRBV24-1 with TRBJ2-2; TRBD2 might be the D (5 bases). Trimming removed 1 base from V and 1 base from J, with 9 bases in between. Germline V gives CDR1 KGHDR, CDR2 SFDVKD. The CDR3 has 16 amino acids. The CDR3 bases are TGTGCCACCAGTGATTTAAAGGGAGTGAACACCGGGGAGCTGTTTTTT. Its protein is CATSDLKGVNTGELFF.

V gene TRBV3-1 combines with J gene TRBJ2-1; D ambiguous. The V end lost 5 bases, the J end lost 3 bases, and 8 bases lay between the germline ends. This CDR3 is built from 13 residues. Germline V CDR1 and CDR2: LGHDT, YNNKEL (reference sequence). As DNA, the CDR3 is TGTGCCAGCAGCGGGGTTCTCTACAATGAGCAGTTCTTC. Translating gives CASSGVLYNEQFF.

Many counts were recorded for this clonotype. The V gene is TRBV20-1, the J gene TRBJ2-5; 11 positions match TRBD2. CDR3 length: 15 residues. The V segment lost 2 bases and the J segment 3 bases; nucleotides outside the gene matches: 5. CDR1 is DFQATT, CDR2 SNEGSKA, per germline (reference sequence). CDR3 in DNA: TGCAGTGCTAGACGAACTAGCGGGAGCGAAGAGACCCAGTACTTC. Residues: CSARRTSGSEETQYF.

This clonotype came up many times. The chain combines TRBV5-1 with TRBJ2-1; D gene unclear. CDR1 SGHRS and CDR2 YFSETQ come from the germline V gene. CDR3 size: 13 residues. Trimming removed 0 bases at V and 5 bases at J, with 6 bases between. In DNA, the CDR3 is TGCGCCAGCAGCTTGGACAGTAACAATGAGCAGTTCTTC. As protein: CASSLDSNNEQFF.